The 8 T cell receptor beta chains below were found in one sample sequenced in a study of cytomegalovirus exposure and HLA in healthy donors. PCR primers comprised 60 Vbeta and 13 Jbeta primers. This table comes from immunoSEQ multiplex PCR, and its TCRdb copy is limited to in-frame clones, with some not included. The table includes around 150,000 clones, 79% detected once. The specimen sequenced was PBMCs. All receptors come from a man aged 40-49 years in good health and CMV-seropositive.

This rearrangement joins TRBV9 to TRBJ2-1; 9 bases fit TRBD2. J lost 7 bases, V lost 3 bases, and 11 bases had no gene match. The V gene's germline CDR1 is SGDLS and CDR2 YYNGEE. The length of the CDR3 is 16 residues. The CDR3 reads CASSGGLAPGGNEQFF. CDR3 coding DNA: TGTGCCAGCAGCGGGGGACTAGCTCCTGGGGGAAATGAGCAGTTCTTC.

J is TRBJ2-3 and V is TRBV7-9, with no clear D. Germline CDR1 reads SEHNR; CDR2 reads FQNEAQ (reference sequence). V dropped 4 bases and J dropped 6 bases, with 11 bases sitting between them. This CDR3 has 13 residues. In nucleotides, the CDR3 is TGTGCCAGCAGCTCCCCGGAGAGGGATACGCAGTATTTT. Protein sequence: CASSSPERDTQYF.

This clone has just a few counts. The V gene is TRBV19, the J gene TRBJ2-1; 9 positions match TRBD2. Germline V CDR1 and CDR2: LNHDA, SQIVND (reference sequence). The CDR3 extends over 14 amino acids. V lost 7 bases to trimming and J lost 2 bases; unmatched junction nucleotides: 3. The CDR3 region has the DNA TGTGCCAGTACCTTAGCGGGAGCCTACAATGAGCAGTTCTTC. It encodes CASTLAGAYNEQFF.

The rearrangement uses TRBV12-5 and TRBJ2-1, with 11 bases aligning to TRBD2. Germline CDR1 reads LGHNT; CDR2 reads FRNRAP. V shed 7 bases, J shed 3 bases, and the junction held 8 bases outside the gene matches. The CDR3 totals 16 residues. In DNA, the CDR3 is TGTGCTAGTGCTGAGGGGGGACTAGCGGACTACAATGAGCAGTTCTTC. Protein product: CASAEGGLADYNEQFF.

This clone came up a few times. The rearrangement joins TRBV7-2 to TRBJ2-5, with D possibly matching TRBD1 (5 bases). V was cut by 1 base and J by 0 bases, with 9 bases left in between. Germline values: CDR1 SGHTA, CDR2 FQGNSA. This CDR3 contains 15 residues. CDR3 residues: CASSLVGADQETQYF. CDR3 nucleotides: TGTGCCAGCAGCTTAGTAGGGGCGGACCAAGAGACCCAGTACTTC.

This clone was seen a few times. The genes are TRBV7-2 and TRBJ2-7; possibly TRBD2 for D (5 bases). The CDR3 has 16 amino acids. Trimming removed 3 bases at V and 3 bases at J, with 18 bases between. The germline CDR1 and CDR2 sequences are SGHTA and FQGNSA. CDR3 nucleotides: TGTGCCAGCAGCTTCAGACACAGCGGACGACTCTACGAGCAGTACTTC. This gives the protein CASSFRHSGRLYEQYF.

The V and J genes are TRBV6-5 and TRBJ2-7; possible D gene TRBD1, 6 bases. Trimming removed 5 bases at V and 2 bases at J, with 13 bases between. CDR3 length: 14 residues. Germline CDR1 is MNHEY and CDR2 is SVGAGI. The CDR3 DNA is TGTGCCAGCAGTCTCGACAGGCCCCCCTACGAGCAGTACTTC. Protein: CASSLDRPPYEQYF.

This clone appeared once. The chain couples TRBV6-5 to TRBJ1-3, with TRBD1 matching over 8 bases. The CDR3 spans 16 residues. Germline CDR1 MNHEY, CDR2 SVGAGI. The V and J ends lost 0 bases and 8 bases, in that order; junction bases with no gene match: 9. The CDR3 sequence is CASSYSEDRDFDTIYF. The CDR3 nucleotides are TGTGCCAGCAGTTACTCGGAGGACAGGGATTTCGACACCATATATTTT.